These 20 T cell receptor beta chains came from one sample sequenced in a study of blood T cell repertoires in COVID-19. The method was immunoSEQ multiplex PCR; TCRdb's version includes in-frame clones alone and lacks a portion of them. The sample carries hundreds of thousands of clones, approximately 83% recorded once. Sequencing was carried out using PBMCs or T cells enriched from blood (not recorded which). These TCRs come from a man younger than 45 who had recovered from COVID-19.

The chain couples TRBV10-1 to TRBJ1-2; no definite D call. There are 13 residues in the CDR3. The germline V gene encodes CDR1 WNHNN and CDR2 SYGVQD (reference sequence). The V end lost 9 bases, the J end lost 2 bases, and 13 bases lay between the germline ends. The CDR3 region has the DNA TGCGCCAGACCCCGTCAGCGCAACTATGGCTACACCTTC. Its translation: CARPRQRNYGYTF.

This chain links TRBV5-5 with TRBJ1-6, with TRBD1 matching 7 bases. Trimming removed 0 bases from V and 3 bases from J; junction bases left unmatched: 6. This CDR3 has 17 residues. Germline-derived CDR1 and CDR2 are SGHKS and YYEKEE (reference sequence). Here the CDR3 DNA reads TGTGCCAGCAGCTTGGTAGGGACAGCAAGCTATAATTCACCCCTCCACTTT. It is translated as CASSLVGTASYNSPLHF.

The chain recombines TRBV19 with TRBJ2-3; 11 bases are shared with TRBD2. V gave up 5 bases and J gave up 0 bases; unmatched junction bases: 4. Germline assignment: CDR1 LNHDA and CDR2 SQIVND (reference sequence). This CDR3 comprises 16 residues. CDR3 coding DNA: TGTGCCAGTAGTTTCCTAGCGGGGGGAAGCACAGATACGCAGTATTTT. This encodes CASSFLAGGSTDTQYF.

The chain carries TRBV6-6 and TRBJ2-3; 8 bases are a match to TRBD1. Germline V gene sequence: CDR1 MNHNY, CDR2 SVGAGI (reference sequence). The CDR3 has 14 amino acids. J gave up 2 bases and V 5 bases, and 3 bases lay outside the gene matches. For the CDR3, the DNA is TGTGCCAGCAGTCGGACAGGGAACACAGATACGCAGTATTTT. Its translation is CASSRTGNTDTQYF.

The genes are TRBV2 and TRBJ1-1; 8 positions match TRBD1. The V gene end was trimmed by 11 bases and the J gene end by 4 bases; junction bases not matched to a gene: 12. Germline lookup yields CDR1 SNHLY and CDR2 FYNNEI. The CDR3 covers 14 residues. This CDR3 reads CAYYNQGASTEAFF. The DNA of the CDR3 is TGTGCCTACTATAACCAGGGGGCGAGCACTGAAGCTTTCTTT. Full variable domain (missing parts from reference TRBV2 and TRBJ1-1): EPEVTQTPSHQVTQMGQEVILRCVPISNHLYFYWYRQILGQKVEFLVSFYNNEISEKSEIFDDQFSVERPDGSNFTLKIRSTKLEDSAMYFCAYYNQGASTEAFFGQGTRLTVV.

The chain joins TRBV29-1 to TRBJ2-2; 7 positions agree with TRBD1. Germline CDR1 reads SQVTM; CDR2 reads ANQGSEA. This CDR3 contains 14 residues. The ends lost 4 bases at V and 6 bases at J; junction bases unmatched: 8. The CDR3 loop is CSVAGGSSAGELFF. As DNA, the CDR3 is TGCAGCGTTGCAGGGGGTTCCAGTGCCGGGGAGCTGTTTTTT.

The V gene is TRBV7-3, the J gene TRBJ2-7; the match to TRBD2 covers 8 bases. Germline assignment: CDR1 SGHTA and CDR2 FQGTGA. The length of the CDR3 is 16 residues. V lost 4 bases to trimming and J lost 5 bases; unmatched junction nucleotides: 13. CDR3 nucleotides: TGTGCCAGCAGCTATGCTACGGGGGGGCCCGCCGACGAGCAGTACTTC. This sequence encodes CASSYATGGPADEQYF.

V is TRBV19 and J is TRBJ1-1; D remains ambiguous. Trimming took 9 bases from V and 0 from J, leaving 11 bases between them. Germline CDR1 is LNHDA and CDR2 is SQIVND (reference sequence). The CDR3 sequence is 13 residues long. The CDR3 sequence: CASLSHMNTEAFF. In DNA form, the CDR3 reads TGTGCCAGCCTCTCCCACATGAACACTGAAGCTTTCTTT.

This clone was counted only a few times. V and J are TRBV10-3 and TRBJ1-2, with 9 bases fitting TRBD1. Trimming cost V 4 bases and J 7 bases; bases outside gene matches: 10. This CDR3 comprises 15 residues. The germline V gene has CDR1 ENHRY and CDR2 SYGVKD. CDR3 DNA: TGTGCCATCAGTGGACCGGGACAGGGTAAAACTGGCTACACCTTC. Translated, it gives CAISGPGQGKTGYTF.

CDR3 in amino acids: CASSEHRQTEAFF. CDR3 DNA: TGTGCCAGCAGCGAACACAGACAAACTGAAGCTTTCTTT. The gene calls are TRBV7-2 and TRBJ1-1; the D is unclear. The CDR3 runs 13 residues. CDR1 SGHTA and CDR2 FQGNSA come from the germline V gene. V lost 5 bases, J lost 5 bases, and 12 bases lay in between.

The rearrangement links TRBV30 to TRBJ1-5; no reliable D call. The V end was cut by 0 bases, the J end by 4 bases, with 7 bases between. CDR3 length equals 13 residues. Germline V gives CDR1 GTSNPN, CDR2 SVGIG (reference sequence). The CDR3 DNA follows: TGTGCCTGGAGTGTCATCGGGAATCAGCCCCAGCATTTT. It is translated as CAWSVIGNQPQHF.

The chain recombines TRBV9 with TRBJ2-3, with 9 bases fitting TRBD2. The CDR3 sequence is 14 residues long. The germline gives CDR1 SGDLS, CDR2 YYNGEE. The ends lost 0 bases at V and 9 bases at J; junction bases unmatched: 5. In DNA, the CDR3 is TGTGCCAGCAGCGTAGCTACTAGCGGGTACACGCAGTATTTT. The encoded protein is CASSVATSGYTQYF.

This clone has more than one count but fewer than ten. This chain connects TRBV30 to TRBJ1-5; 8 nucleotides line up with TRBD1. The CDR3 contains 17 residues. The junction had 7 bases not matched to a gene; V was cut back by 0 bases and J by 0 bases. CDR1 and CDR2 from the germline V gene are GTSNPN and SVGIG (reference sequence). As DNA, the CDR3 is TGTGCCTGGAGTGTACAAAGGACAGGGAATAGCAATCAGCCCCAGCATTTT. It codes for CAWSVQRTGNSNQPQHF.

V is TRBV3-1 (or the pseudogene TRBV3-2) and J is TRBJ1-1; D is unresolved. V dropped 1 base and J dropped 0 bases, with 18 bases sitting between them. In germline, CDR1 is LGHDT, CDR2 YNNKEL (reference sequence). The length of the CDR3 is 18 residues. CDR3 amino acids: CASSQVLLVGVVNTEAFF. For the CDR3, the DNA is TGTGCCAGCAGCCAAGTTCTACTCGTGGGAGTTGTGAACACTGAAGCTTTCTTT.

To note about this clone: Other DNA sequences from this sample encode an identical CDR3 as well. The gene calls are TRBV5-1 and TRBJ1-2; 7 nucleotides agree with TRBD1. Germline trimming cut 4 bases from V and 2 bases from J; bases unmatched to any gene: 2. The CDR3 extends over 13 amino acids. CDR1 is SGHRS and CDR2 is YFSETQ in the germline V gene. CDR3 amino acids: CASSPDRNYGYTF. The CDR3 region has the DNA TGCGCCAGCAGCCCGGACAGGAACTATGGCTACACCTTC.

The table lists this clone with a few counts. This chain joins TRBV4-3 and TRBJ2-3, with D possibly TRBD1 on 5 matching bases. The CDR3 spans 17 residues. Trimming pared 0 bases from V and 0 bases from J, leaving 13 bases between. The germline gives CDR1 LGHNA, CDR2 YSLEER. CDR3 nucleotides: TGCGCCAGCAGCCAAGATCTTGGGGCCACTAGCACAGATACGCAGTATTTT. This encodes CASSQDLGATSTDTQYF.

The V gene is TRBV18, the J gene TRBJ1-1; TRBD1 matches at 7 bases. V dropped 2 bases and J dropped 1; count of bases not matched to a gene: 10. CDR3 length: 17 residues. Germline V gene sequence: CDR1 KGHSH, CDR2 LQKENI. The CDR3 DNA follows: TGTGCCAGCTCACCAAACCGGGACAGTCTTTGGAACACTGAAGCTTTCTTT. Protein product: CASSPNRDSLWNTEAFF.

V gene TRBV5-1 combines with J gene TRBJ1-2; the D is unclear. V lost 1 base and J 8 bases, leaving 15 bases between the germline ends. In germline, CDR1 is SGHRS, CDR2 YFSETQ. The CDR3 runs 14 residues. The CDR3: CASSLSGLGSGYTF. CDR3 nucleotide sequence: TGCGCCAGCAGCTTGAGCGGTTTGGGCTCCGGCTACACCTTC.

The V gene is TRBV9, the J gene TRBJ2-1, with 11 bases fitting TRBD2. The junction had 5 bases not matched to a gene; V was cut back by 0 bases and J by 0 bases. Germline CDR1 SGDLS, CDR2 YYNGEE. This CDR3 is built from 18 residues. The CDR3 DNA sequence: TGTGCCAGCAGCGTAGAGGTTAGCGGGGGGGCCTCCTACAATGAGCAGTTCTTC. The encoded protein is CASSVEVSGGASYNEQFF. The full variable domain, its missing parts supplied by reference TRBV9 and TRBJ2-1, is DSGVTQTPKHLITATGQRVTLRCSPRSGDLSVYWYQQSLDQGLQFLIQYYNGEERAKGNILERFSAQQFPDLHSELNLSSLELGDSALYFCASSVEVSGGASYNEQFFGPGTRLTVL.

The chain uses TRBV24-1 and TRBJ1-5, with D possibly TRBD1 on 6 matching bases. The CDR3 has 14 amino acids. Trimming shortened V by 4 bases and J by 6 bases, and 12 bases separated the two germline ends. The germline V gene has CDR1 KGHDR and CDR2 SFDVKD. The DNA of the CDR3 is TGTGCCACCAGTGAACCAGGGGCTGGTCAGCCCCAGCATTTT. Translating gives CATSEPGAGQPQHF.